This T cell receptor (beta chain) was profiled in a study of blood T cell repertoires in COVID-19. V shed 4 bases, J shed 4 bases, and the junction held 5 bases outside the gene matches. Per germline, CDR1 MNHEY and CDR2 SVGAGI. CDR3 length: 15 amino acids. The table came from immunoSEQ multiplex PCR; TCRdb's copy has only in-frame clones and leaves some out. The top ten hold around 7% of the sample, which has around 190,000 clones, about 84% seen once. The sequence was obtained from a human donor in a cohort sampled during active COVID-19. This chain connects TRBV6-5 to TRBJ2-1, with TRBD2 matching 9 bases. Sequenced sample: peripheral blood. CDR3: CASSFTLAGYNEQFF. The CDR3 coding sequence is TGTGCCAGCAGTTTTACCCTAGCGGGGTACAATGAGCAGTTCTTC.